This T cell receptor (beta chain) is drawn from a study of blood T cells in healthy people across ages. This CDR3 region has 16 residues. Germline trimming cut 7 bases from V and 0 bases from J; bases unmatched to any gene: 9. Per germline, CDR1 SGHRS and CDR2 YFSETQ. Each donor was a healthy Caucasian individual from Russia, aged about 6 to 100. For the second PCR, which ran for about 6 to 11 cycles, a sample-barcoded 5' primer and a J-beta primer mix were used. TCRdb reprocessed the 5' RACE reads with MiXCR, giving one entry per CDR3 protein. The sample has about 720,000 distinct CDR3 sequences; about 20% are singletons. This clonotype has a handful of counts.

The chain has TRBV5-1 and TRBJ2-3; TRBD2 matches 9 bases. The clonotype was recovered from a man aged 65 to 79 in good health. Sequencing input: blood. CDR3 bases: TGCGCCAGCGCCTGGGCTAGCGGGGAGAGCACAGATACGCAGTATTTT. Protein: CASAWASGESTDTQYF.